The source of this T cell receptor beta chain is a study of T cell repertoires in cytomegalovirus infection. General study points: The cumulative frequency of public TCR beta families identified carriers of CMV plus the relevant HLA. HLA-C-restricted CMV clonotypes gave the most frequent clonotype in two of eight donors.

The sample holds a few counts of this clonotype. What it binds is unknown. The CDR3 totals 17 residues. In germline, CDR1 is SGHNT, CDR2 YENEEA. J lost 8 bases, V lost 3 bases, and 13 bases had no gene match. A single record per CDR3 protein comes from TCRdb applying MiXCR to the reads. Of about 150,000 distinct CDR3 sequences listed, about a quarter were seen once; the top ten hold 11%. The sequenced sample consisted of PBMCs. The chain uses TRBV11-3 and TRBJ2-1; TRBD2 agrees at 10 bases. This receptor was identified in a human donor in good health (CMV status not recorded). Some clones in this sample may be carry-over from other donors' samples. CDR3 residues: CASSLALAGEKSDEQFF. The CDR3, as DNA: TGTGCCAGCAGCTTGGCCCTAGCGGGAGAGAAGTCCGATGAGCAGTTCTTC.